What follows are 10 T cell receptor beta chains derived from one specimen sequenced in a study of T cells expressing NK-cell markers. One entry per CDR3 protein, without DNA, is what TCRdb gives after re-calling the 5' RACE reads. Reported are about 390,000 distinct CDR3 sequences; the ten largest clones contain about 10%. The specimen sequenced was blood T cells: a sorted CD56 or NKG2C T cell subset, CD4+ or CD8+ T cells, or bulk PBMC T cells (not recorded which). Source of these receptors: a woman between 45 and 60 years old in good health.

The genes are TRBV11-2 and TRBJ1-6. CDR1 SGHAT and CDR2 FQNNGV come from the germline V gene. The CDR3 consists of 15 residues. CDR3 region: CASTISGSPNSPLHF.

The chain carries TRBV10-2 and TRBJ2-3; there is no DNA to check the TCRdb D call of TRBD1. The CDR3 is 16 residues long. Germline CDR1 and CDR2: WSHSY and SAAADI. CDR3: CASMIAGTASTDTQYF.

The chain joins TRBV24-1 to TRBJ2-1; the D call of TRBD2 rests on TCRdb alone, since no DNA is present to check it. The CDR3 runs to 16 residues. Germline V gene sequence: CDR1 KGHDR, CDR2 SFDVKD. The CDR3 region is CATSDGSPRTYNEQFF.

V usage is TRBV20-1 and J usage is TRBJ2-6; TCRdb lists TRBD1, though no DNA is available to test this call. The germline V gene encodes CDR1 DFQATT and CDR2 SNEGSKA (reference sequence). The CDR3 totals 20 residues. Here the CDR3 reads CSARDRRTGGAYSGANVLTF.

The V and J genes are TRBV25-1 and TRBJ2-5. CDR3 size: 14 residues. Looked up from germline, CDR1 is MGHDK and CDR2 is SYGVNS. This CDR3 reads CASSDNRVGETQYF.

The V gene is TRBV5-4, the J gene TRBJ2-5. CDR3 length equals 14 residues. Germline-derived CDR1 and CDR2 are SGHNT and YYREEE (reference sequence). This chain's CDR3 is CASSSQELGETQYF.

The chain joins TRBV9 to TRBJ2-2. Germline CDR1 reads SGDLS; CDR2 reads YYNGEE. This CDR3 has 15 residues. This CDR3 reads CASSVEPGSTGELFF.

The chain recombines TRBV5-1 with TRBJ2-3; TCRdb reports TRBD1, a call that lacks DNA to check it against. Germline-derived CDR1 and CDR2 are SGHRS and YFSETQ. The CDR3 covers 14 residues. CDR3 residues: CASRERDSTDTQYF. Based on the CDR3 plus reference TRBV5-1 and TRBJ2-3, the full variable domain is KAGVTQTPRYLIKTRGQQVTLSCSPISGHRSVSWYQQTPGQGLQFLFEYFSETQRNKGNFPGRFSGRQFSNSRSEMNVSTLELGDSALYLCASRERDSTDTQYFGPGTRLTVL.

The V and J genes are TRBV12-3 or TRBV12-4 and TRBJ1-5; TCRdb returns TRBD1, unconfirmable since there is no DNA. The CDR3 contains 17 residues. This CDR3 reads CASTSGTRTYSNQPQHF.

This rearrangement joins TRBV6-6 to TRBJ2-1; there is no DNA to check the TCRdb D call of TRBD2. The CDR3 is 18 amino acids. CDR1 and CDR2 (germline): MNHNY, SVGAGI (reference sequence). The CDR3 sequence: CASSYSLQGLARDNEQFF.